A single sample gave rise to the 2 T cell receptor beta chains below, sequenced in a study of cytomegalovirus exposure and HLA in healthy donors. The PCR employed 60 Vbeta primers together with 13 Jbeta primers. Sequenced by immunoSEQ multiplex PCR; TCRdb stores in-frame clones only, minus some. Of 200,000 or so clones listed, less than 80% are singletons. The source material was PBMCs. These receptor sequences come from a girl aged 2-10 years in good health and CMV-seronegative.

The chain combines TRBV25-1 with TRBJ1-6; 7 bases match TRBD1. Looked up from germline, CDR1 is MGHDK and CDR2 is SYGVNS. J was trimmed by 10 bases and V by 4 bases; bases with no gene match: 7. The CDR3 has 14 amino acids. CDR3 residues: CASSVRQGGSPLHF. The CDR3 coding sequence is TGTGCCAGCAGTGTTCGCCAAGGGGGCTCACCCCTCCACTTT.

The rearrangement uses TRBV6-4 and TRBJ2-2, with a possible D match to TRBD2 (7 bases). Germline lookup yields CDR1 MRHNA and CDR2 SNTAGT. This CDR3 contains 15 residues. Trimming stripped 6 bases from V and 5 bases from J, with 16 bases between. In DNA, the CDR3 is TGTGCCAGCAGCGCACGGGGGGCGGGGACCGGGGAGCTGTTTTTT. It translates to CASSARGAGTGELFF.